This record concerns one T cell receptor beta chain sequence. Its antigen is still unknown. Base-call qualities are not available, and no considerably larger clone is one nucleotide away. Per the publication, the time point label means: baseline before first vaccination. The vaccinee samples were drawn from two UK trials, COV001 and COV002, one of which was a single-blind randomized controlled phase 2/3 trial testing AZD1222 (ChAdOx1 nCoV-19) in healthy adults. Trial participant PBMC samples were collected at day 0 and day 28 after the second dose for TCRbeta chain sequencing. This entry belongs to a study of T cell responses to AZD1222 COVID-19 vaccine listed by TCRdb under 2021. General notes on the study: AZD1222 recipients with second doses at about 4 weeks or about 12 weeks were pooled, because spike-specific TCR depth and breadth did not differ between schedules. A total of approximately 240 trial participants underwent TCR sequencing, of whom more than 200 had received two doses of AZD1222 and about 25 had received two doses of the MenACWY control vaccine. Trial participants were enrolled by age into 18-55, 56-69 and 70-plus year subgroups, with roughly 150, 30 and 60 TCR-sequenced participants respectively. General study outcomes and caveats: Conclusions about previously exposed vaccinees were limited because only a handful of AZD1222 recipients were SARS-CoV-2 seropositive at baseline. Reportedly, close to half of the unique spike-specific TCRs recognized epitopes lying outside the regions that are mutated in the B.1.351 and B.1.1.7 variants. The 56-69-year group was small, and its depth increase did not reach significance, likely because of low power. The whole spike protein was spanned by vaccine-associated CD4 TCRs, and dominant responses were seen in regions 160-218 and 743-854. Participants were mostly white British and included more females than males, and it was suggested by the authors that clonal diversity may have been underestimated. Because no day 14 peak-response samples were available, repertoires were characterized only after the peak T cell response. After two AZD1222 doses, both the breadth and the depth of spike-specific TCRs were significantly higher than at day 0 and than in MenACWY recipients.

The CDR3 regions of human TCRbeta chains were analyzed by immunosequencing. The original pipeline was this. TCRs in the repertoires were compared against a reference library of SARS-CoV-2-specific TCRs that had been generated with the MIRA antigen-specificity platform. Breadth was defined as the fraction of unique TCRs that were SARS-CoV-2-associated. Depth was defined as the fraction of total T cells that were SARS-CoV-2-associated. Using the MIRA data, every spike-specific TCR was mapped to the spike region that the TCR reacted to and assigned to either a CD4 or a CD8 class. Log10-transformed breadth and depth values were compared by one-way ANOVA with Sidak's multiple comparisons tests. In TCRdb, the immuneACCESS table is reduced to in-frame sequences with V and J assigned. These tables do not hold every clone; where another copy was compared, an unresolved V gene accounts for under half, and the others remain unexplained. V and J calls plus clone size are reproduced from that table; the DNA served to infer D and trimming. A total of about 150,000 clones appear in this sample, roughly nine tenths of them only once. The ten biggest clones cover approximately 5.1% of the sample.

The TCR comes from an adult in good health. The sequences come from peripheral blood, collected on day 0 of AZD1222 vaccination.

The DNA is as follows: TGTGCCAGCAGCCCCCCGGGACAGACAAGACATGGCTACACCTTC. It codes for CASSPPGQTRHGYTF. This chain joins TRBV7-2 to TRBJ1-2; 7 central nucleotides agree with TRBD1. For this chain, trimming is 5 bases at the V end and 6 bases at the J end, and the number of junction bases without a gene match is 12. Per the germline V gene, SGHTA is the CDR1 and FQGNSA is the CDR2. Inclusive of the bounding cysteine and phenylalanine, the CDR3 is 15 residues long. Of all the DNA, just the CDR3 is kept, 45 bases in frame from base 1.